This T cell receptor beta chain was recorded in a study of cytomegalovirus exposure and HLA in healthy donors. Notes on the study in general: Most of the CMV-associated TCR beta chains (in a later analysis) appeared to be HLA-restricted.

The PCR ran on 60 Vbeta and 13 Jbeta primers. TCRdb's table, derived via immunoSEQ multiplex PCR, lists solely in-frame clones and lacks some. The sample yields about 99,000 clones, over 65% seen once. The CDR3 sequence is 13 residues long. Trimming took off 0 bases at V and 4 bases at J, with 7 bases between the two ends. CDR1 and CDR2 from the germline V gene are SGDLS and YYNGEE. With respect to this clone: The antigen is undetermined.

Specimen: PBMCs. The chain recombines TRBV9 with TRBJ2-5; possibly TRBD2 for D (6 bases). This TCR derives from a man aged 35-49 years in good health and CMV-seronegative. The CDR3 region is CASSVGAGETQYF. In nucleotides, the CDR3 is TGTGCCAGCAGCGTAGGAGCGGGAGAGACCCAGTACTTC.